These 32 T cell receptor beta chains came from one sample sequenced in a study of T cells in Graves' hyperthyroidism and ophthalmopathy. Amplified regions were TCR beta CDR3 sequences from RNA transcripts. First-round RT-PCR targeting the TCR CDR3 was performed with the HTBI primer set. Using its own MiXCR run on the multiplex PCR reads, TCRdb lists one record per CDR3 protein. Among 500,000 to 800,000 distinct CDR3 sequences, roughly 14% were seen once, and the ten largest hold roughly an eighth. Sequenced material: blood. The receptors here all came from a woman aged 50 to 60 with Graves' ophthalmopathy.

The chain uses TRBV6-1 and TRBJ1-2, with no clear D. CDR3 length equals 13 residues. Per germline, CDR1 MNHNS and CDR2 SASEGT. Trimming left V 9 bases short and J 0 bases short, with 11 bases between. The DNA of the CDR3 is TGTGCCAGTAAGGACGGAACTAACTATGGCTACACCTTC. Its translation is CASKDGTNYGYTF.

At least ten counts were recorded for this clonotype. The chain uses TRBV18 and TRBJ1-1; 8 nucleotides match TRBD1. V was pared by 3 bases and J by 1 base, with 4 bases of the junction left unmatched. The V gene's germline CDR1 is KGHSH and CDR2 LQKENI. This CDR3 region has 15 residues. The CDR3 DNA reads TGTGCCAGCTCACCTCGGACAGGGCCGAACACTGAAGCTTTCTTT. It translates to CASSPRTGPNTEAFF.

This clonotype was seen a handful of times. The V gene is TRBV4-1, the J gene TRBJ2-7; D is possibly TRBD2 (6 bases). CDR3 size: 17 residues. Germline CDR1 reads MGHRA; CDR2 reads YSYEKL. Trimming removed 5 bases at V and 1 base at J, with 21 bases between. The CDR3 is CASSDPLRGGASYEQYF. Written as DNA, the CDR3 is TGCGCCAGCAGCGACCCCCTCCGCGGCGGGGCTTCCTACGAGCAGTACTTC.

This clonotype has ten or more counts. CDR3 DNA sequence: TGTGCCAGCAGTTACTCGATCGCGTCTAGCTCGTACAATGAGCAGTTCTTC. It yields the protein CASSYSIASSSYNEQFF. The chain recombines TRBV6-5 with TRBJ2-1; a weak D match, TRBD2 (5 bases). CDR1 and CDR2 (germline): MNHEY, SVGAGI. The V end was cut by 0 bases, the J end by 4 bases, with 16 bases between. This CDR3 comprises 17 residues.

This clonotype was recorded many times. The genes are TRBV28 and TRBJ2-7; 10 bases line up with TRBD2. V shed 6 bases, J shed 2 bases, and the junction held 10 bases outside the gene matches. This CDR3 region has 16 residues. Germline values: CDR1 MDHEN, CDR2 SYDVKM. CDR3 sequence (DNA): TGTGCCAGCAGACGCGCCACTAGCGGGGTGGCCTACGAGCAGTACTTC. This gives the protein CASRRATSGVAYEQYF.

As concerns this clonotype: Just one base apart from a much larger clone, this may be a read error. The J gene is TRBJ2-2, the V gene TRBV7-6; a weak D match, TRBD1 (6 bases). Germline V gene lookup returns CDR1 SGHVS and CDR2 FNYEAQ. The CDR3 length is 14 residues. The CDR3 nucleotides read TGTGCCAGCAGAGGGGGTTCGAACACCGGGGAGCTGCTTTTT. Residues: CASRGGSNTGELLF.

The chain recombines TRBV27 with TRBJ1-5; D is undetermined. The V end was cut by 4 bases, the J end by 3 bases, with 7 bases between. Per the germline V gene, CDR1 is MNHEY and CDR2 is SMNVEV (reference sequence). The CDR3 covers 13 residues. This CDR3 reads CASSWGFNQPQHF. The CDR3, as DNA: TGTGCCAGCAGTTGGGGATTCAATCAGCCCCAGCATTTT.

This clonotype was observed many times. The rearrangement joins TRBV7-3 to TRBJ2-1, with 8 bases fitting TRBD2. V dropped 6 bases and J dropped 3; count of bases not matched to a gene: 7. Germline V gives CDR1 SGHTA, CDR2 FQGTGA. The CDR3 is 15 amino acids. The CDR3 protein is CASSSQTSVYNEQFF. The CDR3 DNA follows: TGTGCCAGCAGTTCACAGACTAGCGTCTACAATGAGCAGTTCTTC.

The chain couples TRBV2 to TRBJ1-4; the match to TRBD1 covers 10 bases. J lost 3 bases, V lost 7 bases, and 8 bases had no gene match. This CDR3 has 16 amino acids. The germline CDR1 and CDR2 sequences are SNHLY and FYNNEI. The CDR3 is CASKWRTGGANEKLFF. The CDR3 nucleotides are TGTGCCAGCAAGTGGCGGACAGGGGGGGCTAATGAAAAACTGTTTTTT.

This clonotype was counted ten times or more. The CDR3, as DNA: TGTGCCACCAGCAGAGAGGGATACTCCTACAATGAGCAGTTCTTC. Translating gives CATSREGYSYNEQFF. The chain is built from TRBV15 and TRBJ2-1; D gene uncertain. CDR3 size: 15 residues. The V gene's germline CDR1 is LNHNV and CDR2 YYDKDF (reference sequence). Trimming took off 0 bases at V and 0 bases at J, with 6 bases between the two ends.

The chain uses TRBV30 and TRBJ1-5; weak D call: TRBD1 (5 bases). V shed 2 bases and J shed 4 bases, with 9 bases lying between them. Germline V lookup: CDR1 GTSNPN, CDR2 SVGIG (reference sequence). The CDR3 spans 13 residues. CDR3 sequence: CAWSMGGNQPQHF. The CDR3 bases are TGTGCCTGGAGTATGGGGGGAAATCAGCCCCAGCATTTT.

This clonotype was observed a few times. This rearrangement joins TRBV4-2 to TRBJ2-7; D not certain. The CDR3 is 15 residues long. The V gene lost 0 bases and the J gene lost 4 bases, with 13 bases spanning the gap. Looked up from germline, CDR1 is LGHNA and CDR2 is YNFKEQ. The CDR3 sequence: CASSQDIGQDYEQYF. The CDR3 nucleotides are TGTGCCAGCAGCCAAGATATAGGCCAGGATTACGAGCAGTACTTC.

The gene calls are TRBV19 and TRBJ2-7; 7 nucleotides align to TRBD2. V trimming: 6 bases; J trimming: 4 bases; junction bases outside the gene matches: 6. Germline assignment: CDR1 LNHDA and CDR2 SQIVND (reference sequence). The CDR3 has 13 residues. The CDR3 reads CASRRSSGYEQYF. DNA of the CDR3: TGTGCCAGTAGGCGGTCTAGCGGTTACGAGCAGTACTTC.

This clonotype came up many times. CDR3 bases: TGTGCCATCAGTGACTCAAAGTCTCTTTCCTACAATGAGCAGTTCTTC. Amino acids: CAISDSKSLSYNEQFF. V gene TRBV10-3 combines with J gene TRBJ2-1; no definite D call. Germline CDR1 is ENHRY and CDR2 is SYGVKD. Trimming took 3 bases from V and 1 from J, leaving 13 bases between them. The CDR3 spans 16 residues.

V and J are TRBV20-1 and TRBJ2-1; D remains ambiguous. The CDR3 loop spans 13 amino acids. V shed 5 bases and J shed 0 bases, with 8 bases lying between them. Germline V gene sequence: CDR1 DFQATT, CDR2 SNEGSKA (reference sequence). CDR3 in DNA: TGCAGTGCTGATAAGAGCTCCTACAATGAGCAGTTCTTC. Encoded protein: CSADKSSYNEQFF.

Ten or more counts support this clonotype. This chain joins TRBV12-3 or TRBV12-4 and TRBJ1-1; 8 bases are shared with TRBD1. With 5 bases clipped from V and 4 bases from J, the junction kept 0 bases outside the gene matches. This CDR3 spans 12 amino acids. The CDR3 here is CASSTGGTEAFF. CDR3 DNA: TGTGCCAGCAGTACAGGGGGCACTGAAGCTTTCTTT.

In its sample, this clonotype was seen many times. CDR3 in DNA: TGCGCCAGCAGCTTGGGTAGCGGGAGGGCCGAGACCCAGTACTTC. Its protein is CASSLGSGRAETQYF. The chain combines TRBV5-1 with TRBJ2-5; 11 nucleotides agree with TRBD2. The CDR3 sequence is 15 residues long. V was clipped by 0 bases and J by 5 bases; unmatched bases: 3. From germline, CDR1 is SGHRS and CDR2 YFSETQ.

This clonotype occurred many times. The V call is TRBV18, the J call TRBJ2-3; D is ambiguous. The germline V gene has CDR1 KGHSH and CDR2 LQKENI. The V gene lost 3 bases and the J gene lost 4 bases, with 14 bases spanning the gap. The length of the CDR3 is 15 residues. CDR3 DNA sequence: TGTGCCAGCTCACCTTCGATGACACAAGCAGATACGCAGTATTTT. The encoded protein is CASSPSMTQADTQYF.

J is TRBJ1-5 and V is TRBV6-2 or TRBV6-3; TRBD1 is a possible D gene (6 bases). Trimming removed 6 bases from V and 8 bases from J, with 23 bases in between. This CDR3 has 16 residues. Germline CDR1 reads MNHEY; CDR2 reads SVGEGT. CDR3 in amino acids: CASSGFKQGRTEPQHF. The CDR3 bases are TGTGCCAGCAGCGGCTTTAAACAGGGTCGAACGGAGCCCCAGCATTTT.

The sample holds many counts of this clonotype. V usage is TRBV4-3 and J usage is TRBJ1-4; 8 bases line up with TRBD1. V shed 1 base and J 6 bases; nucleotides not matched to a gene: 4. The germline CDR1 and CDR2 sequences are LGHNA and YSLEER. The CDR3 sequence is 15 residues long. This CDR3 reads CASSQGPGGYEKLFF. CDR3 DNA sequence: TGCGCCAGCAGCCAAGGGCCAGGGGGCTATGAAAAACTGTTTTTT.

This chain joins TRBV24-1 and TRBJ2-2; 8 nucleotides agree with TRBD2. Trimming took 1 base from V and 8 from J; bases not matched to a gene: 5. The V gene's germline CDR1 is KGHDR and CDR2 SFDVKD. This CDR3 is built from 15 residues. CDR3 coding DNA: TGTGCCACCAGTGATTTAGCGGGAGTTTCGGGGGAGCTGTTTTTT. This gives the protein CATSDLAGVSGELFF.

Ten or more counts support this clonotype. The chain has TRBV12-3 or TRBV12-4 and TRBJ2-7; D remains ambiguous. This CDR3 has 11 amino acids. Trimming stripped 3 bases from V and 3 bases from J, with 3 bases between. The CDR3 protein is CASSFGYEQYF. Here the CDR3 DNA reads TGTGCCAGCAGTTTCGGCTACGAGCAGTACTTC.

The rearrangement uses TRBV6-2 or TRBV6-3 and TRBJ2-3; D remains ambiguous. Looked up from germline, CDR1 is MNHEY and CDR2 is SVGEGT. The length of the CDR3 is 13 residues. V gave up 2 bases and J gave up 6 bases, with 9 bases separating them. The CDR3 DNA reads TGTGCCAGCAGTTACCTCCGACTGGATACGCAGTATTTT. Its translation: CASSYLRLDTQYF.

This clonotype was seen more than once but under ten times. CDR3 in DNA: TGTGCCAGCACCCCCCGACAGATCTACTATGGCTACACCTTC. This gives the protein CASTPRQIYYGYTF. The chain carries TRBV12-3 or TRBV12-4 and TRBJ1-2, with D possibly TRBD1 on 5 matching bases. This CDR3 spans 14 amino acids. V was pared by 7 bases and J by 3 bases, with 15 bases between.

This clonotype was recorded many times. The CDR3, as DNA: TGTGCCAGCAGTGAAAATCTCGTGACAGGGAGCAATCAGCCCCAGCATTTT. This encodes CASSENLVTGSNQPQHF. The chain links TRBV6-1 to TRBJ1-5; 7 positions match TRBD1. Germline CDR1 is MNHNS and CDR2 is SASEGT. CDR3 length: 17 amino acids. After removal of 2 bases from V and 1 base from J, the junction contained 8 bases not matched to a gene.

The chain is built from TRBV3-1 and TRBJ2-1, with no clear D. The germline V gene has CDR1 LGHDT and CDR2 YNNKEL (reference sequence). This CDR3 has 14 residues. Trimming took 0 bases from V and 11 from J, leaving 14 bases between them. The CDR3 DNA reads TGTGCCAGCAGCCAAGAGTACGGACGGGCCCAGCAGTTCTTC. Its translation: CASSQEYGRAQQFF.

Concerning this clonotype: No conserved phenylalanine or tryptophan is present at the end of the CDR3, so a read error is the likely explanation. The chain employs TRBV12-3 or TRBV12-4 and TRBJ1-3; perhaps TRBD1 as D (5 bases). This CDR3 is built from 14 residues. The V end lost 2 bases, the J end lost 6 bases, and 11 bases lay between the germline ends. The DNA for the CDR3 is TGTGCCAGCAGTTTACTGGGGCTAGAAAACACCATATATCTT. Its protein product is CASSLLGLENTIYL.

Only a few counts were recorded for this clonotype. The chain employs TRBV7-9 and TRBJ2-2, with 8 bases matching TRBD1. The J segment lost 4 bases and the V segment lost 4 bases, leaving 8 bases of the junction unmatched. From germline, CDR1 is SEHNR and CDR2 FQNEAQ (reference sequence). CDR3 length: 16 residues. The CDR3 reads CASSSRGQGSTGELFF. CDR3 nucleotide sequence: TGTGCCAGCAGCTCCCGTGGACAGGGTTCCACCGGGGAGCTGTTTTTT.

Only a few counts were recorded for this clonotype. V gene TRBV6-2 or TRBV6-3 combines with J gene TRBJ2-5; 11 bases are a match to TRBD2. This CDR3 contains 14 residues. J gave up 7 bases and V 6 bases, and 7 bases lay outside the gene matches. CDR1 MNHEY and CDR2 SVGEGT come from the germline V gene. The CDR3 sequence is CASSPLAGVVTQYF. CDR3 sequence (DNA): TGTGCCAGCAGCCCACTAGCGGGAGTAGTGACCCAGTACTTC.

This clonotype was observed a few times. V gene TRBV27 combines with J gene TRBJ2-3, with a weak D call TRBD2 (5 bases). Germline V gene data show CDR1 as MNHEY and CDR2 as SMNVEV (reference sequence). The CDR3 totals 18 residues. V lost 5 bases and J 0 bases, leaving 21 bases between the germline ends. In nucleotides, the CDR3 is TGTGCCAGCAGTCCCTTACCCCAGACCTGGACTAGCACAGATACGCAGTATTTT. Translation gives CASSPLPQTWTSTDTQYF.

DNA for the CDR3: TGTGCCAGTAGTATAGAGCAGACTAGCGGGAACTACGAGCAGTACTTC. Translated: CASSIEQTSGNYEQYF. V usage is TRBV19 and J usage is TRBJ2-7; 11 positions match TRBD2. The V gene end was trimmed by 0 bases and the J gene end by 3 bases; junction bases not matched to a gene: 4. Per germline, CDR1 LNHDA and CDR2 SQIVND (reference sequence). The CDR3 runs 16 residues.

This clonotype was detected ten times or more. This chain uses TRBV12-3 or TRBV12-4 with TRBJ2-7, with 14 nucleotides matching TRBD2. The CDR3 consists of 20 residues. V lost 6 bases and J lost 0; bases outside the gene matches: 16. The CDR3 spells CASSESWTSGRRRISYEQYF. The CDR3 DNA reads TGTGCCAGCAGCGAATCCTGGACTAGCGGGAGGAGGAGGATCTCCTACGAGCAGTACTTC.